The present TCR beta chain was sequenced within a study of regulatory T cells in long-lasting Graves disease. Both iRepertoire HTBI primers and Arm-PCR of CDR3 regions were used to build the TCR beta libraries. TCRdb processed the multiplex PCR reads anew with MiXCR; each CDR3 protein has one entry. Of hundreds of thousands of distinct CDR3 sequences listed, over 15% are singletons. This clonotype was counted between two and nine times. Its antigen is unknown. Regarding the study as a whole: New patients shared roughly 1,000 public clonotypes, fewer than the 2,500 to 3,500 shared by persistent patients.

V lost 2 bases and J lost 1, with 14 bases in between. The germline CDR1 and CDR2 sequences are MNHGY and SVAAGI. The CDR3 spans 16 residues. Time point noted: newly diagnosed GD, antithyroid drugs for less than 3 months. The TCR library was prepared using RNA isolated from PBMCs. The same sample was also used in a study of T cells in Graves' hyperthyroidism and ophthalmopathy. That source reports: If no ophthalmopathy progression occurred within 18 months, Graves' hyperthyroidism was stable. Hyperthyroidism in the patients, aged 18 to 65, was newly diagnosed and under 2 months in duration. Criteria for exclusion of patients were uncontrolled infection, other autoimmune disease, pregnancy or lactation.

The rearrangement joins TRBV6-9 to TRBJ1-1; D might be TRBD1 (5 bases). The starting material was peripheral blood mononuclear cells (PBMCs), obtained at new diagnosis, from a patient treated with antithyroid drugs. The TCR comes from a man in his forties with Graves disease. CDR3 in amino acids: CASSYHLGAANTEAFF. The CDR3 DNA is TGTGCCAGCAGTTATCATCTCGGGGCAGCGAACACTGAAGCTTTCTTT.